Shown below are 12 T cell receptor beta chains from a single sample sequenced in a study of T cells in Graves' hyperthyroidism and ophthalmopathy. TCR beta CDR3 region amplification was performed from RNA transcripts. The HTBI set primed first-round TCR CDR3 RT-PCR. TCRdb analysed the multiplex PCR reads with MiXCR anew, one entry per CDR3 protein. The sample has about 260,000 distinct CDR3 sequences; approximately 26% are singletons. Sequenced sample: blood. These receptors all stem from a man between 35 and 55 years old with Graves' hyperthyroidism that later progressed to Graves' ophthalmopathy.

The genes are TRBV12-3 or TRBV12-4 and TRBJ2-7, with 9 bases identical to TRBD2. The CDR3 extends over 15 amino acids. V was pared by 3 bases and J by 1 base, with 4 bases of the junction left unmatched. CDR3 sequence: CASSLLAGRSYEQYF. As DNA, the CDR3 is TGTGCCAGCAGTTTGCTAGCGGGAAGGTCCTACGAGCAGTACTTC.

In its sample, this clonotype was seen many times. The chain links TRBV7-8 to TRBJ2-7, with 7 bases fitting TRBD1. Trimming took 5 bases from V and 2 from J; bases not matched to a gene: 9. Per germline, CDR1 SGHVS and CDR2 FQNEAQ. CDR3 length: 15 amino acids. For the CDR3, the DNA is TGTGCCAGCAGCAACCGGGACAGAGCCGCCTACGAGCAGTACTTC. Protein: CASSNRDRAAYEQYF.

This clonotype came up many times. This chain links TRBV29-1 with TRBJ2-5; possible D gene TRBD1, 6 bases. CDR1 and CDR2 from the germline V gene are SQVTM and ANQGSEA. The CDR3 spans 14 residues. Trimming cost V 3 bases and J 4 bases, with 15 bases left between them. The CDR3: CSVELSGVGETQYF. Here the CDR3 DNA reads TGCAGCGTTGAGTTATCAGGGGTGGGAGAGACCCAGTACTTC.

The V and J genes are TRBV12-3 or TRBV12-4 and TRBJ1-1; possible D gene TRBD1, 5 bases. The CDR3 has 12 amino acids. Trimming cost V 4 bases and J 6 bases, with 9 bases left between them. As DNA, the CDR3 is TGTGCCAGCAGTTCCAGGGAATCTGAAGCTTTCTTT. Translating it yields CASSSRESEAFF.

Ten or more counts support this clonotype. The rearrangement links TRBV6-5 to TRBJ2-7; TRBD1 is a possible D gene (6 bases). The CDR3 consists of 13 residues. Per germline, CDR1 MNHEY and CDR2 SVGAGI. Trimming removed 4 bases at V and 3 bases at J, with 10 bases between. CDR3 amino acids: CASSLQGHYEQYF. Written as DNA, the CDR3 is TGTGCCAGCAGTTTACAGGGTCACTACGAGCAGTACTTC.

This clonotype was found many times. The chain combines TRBV5-1 with TRBJ2-7; 8 positions agree with TRBD1. From germline, CDR1 is SGHRS and CDR2 YFSETQ. J was trimmed by 3 bases and V by 4 bases; bases with no gene match: 3. The CDR3 spans 13 residues. The CDR3, as DNA: TGCGCCAGCAGCGCAGGGACAGGCTACGAGCAGTACTTC. It encodes CASSAGTGYEQYF.

This chain joins TRBV20-1 and TRBJ1-1; TRBD1 is a possible D gene (5 bases). Germline V gives CDR1 DFQATT, CDR2 SNEGSKA (reference sequence). This CDR3 has 12 residues. V lost 3 bases and J 5 bases, leaving 10 bases between the germline ends. The CDR3 DNA sequence: TGCAGTGCTAGTGCGGGGGGGACTGAAGCTTTCTTT. Amino acid sequence: CSASAGGTEAFF.

Ten or more counts support this clonotype. The chain has TRBV28 and TRBJ2-7; 13 bases are shared with TRBD2. J was trimmed by 3 bases and V by 4 bases; bases with no gene match: 3. The CDR3 is 15 residues long. The germline V gene has CDR1 MDHEN and CDR2 SYDVKM. The CDR3 DNA reads as TGTGCCAGCAGTTCCGGACTAGCGGGAGTCTACGAGCAGTACTTC. It codes for CASSSGLAGVYEQYF.

This sequence joins TRBV28 and TRBJ1-5, with D tentatively TRBD1 (5 bases). V lost 2 bases and J lost 2, with 16 bases in between. The CDR3 runs 17 residues. Per the germline V gene, CDR1 is MDHEN and CDR2 is SYDVKM. This chain's CDR3 is CASSLVSPRGGNQPQHF. As DNA, the CDR3 is TGTGCCAGCAGTTTAGTTTCGCCTCGGGGCGGCAATCAGCCCCAGCATTTT.

This clonotype was observed at least ten times. The chain recombines TRBV20-1 with TRBJ1-2; the match to TRBD1 covers 7 bases. Germline CDR1 is DFQATT and CDR2 is SNEGSKA (reference sequence). Losses at the gene ends were 6 bases for V and 7 bases for J; bases not matched to a gene: 17. The CDR3 totals 15 residues. This chain's CDR3 is CSASLNPDRAGGYTF. The CDR3 DNA reads TGCAGTGCAAGTTTAAACCCTGACAGGGCGGGTGGCTACACCTTC.

At least ten counts were recorded for this clonotype. The V gene is TRBV11-2, the J gene TRBJ2-5, with D unclear. The V gene lost 4 bases and the J gene lost 0 bases, with 9 bases spanning the gap. Per the germline V gene, CDR1 is SGHAT and CDR2 is FQNNGV. The CDR3 has 14 amino acids. The DNA for the CDR3 is TGTGCCAGCAGCTCAGCAGGAAACCAAGAGACCCAGTACTTC. Translated, it gives CASSSAGNQETQYF.

This clonotype was counted a few times. This rearrangement joins TRBV28 to TRBJ1-2; D possibly corresponds to TRBD1 (5 bases). CDR3 size: 13 residues. The V gene's germline CDR1 is MDHEN and CDR2 SYDVKM. Trimming took 6 bases from V and 1 from J, leaving 9 bases between them. The DNA for the CDR3 is TGTGCCAGCAGGAGGGGCGGTAACTATGGCTACACCTTC. This gives the protein CASRRGGNYGYTF.